This is a list of T cell receptor beta chains from one sample in a study of blood T cell repertoires in COVID-19. Produced via immunoSEQ multiplex PCR; TCRdb's table is partial and in-frame only. The sample contains more than 200,000 clones, approximately 86% of which appear only once. Sequencing input: peripheral blood. All receptors come from a man younger than 40 with active or convalescent COVID-19. CDR3s include the opening cysteine and the closing phenylalanine or tryptophan. The order of the fields is V gene, J gene, CDR3 protein.

>TRBV13|TRBJ1-1
CASSIGHKGVPEAFF
>TRBV12-3/TRBV12-4|TRBJ2-5
CASGKTGGETQYF
>TRBV5-8|TRBJ1-2
CASSLDRGLAYGYTF
>TRBV19|TRBJ2-5
CASSIAQFQETQYF
>TRBV4-1|TRBJ2-1
CASSQGSGGDYNEQFF
>TRBV7-6|TRBJ2-5
CASSQEVGGLKETQYF
>TRBV7-9|TRBJ1-5
CASSEGQFSNQPQHF
>TRBV30|TRBJ2-7
CAWRGGGATYEQYF
>TRBV3-1/TRBV3-2|TRBJ2-7
CASSQTLGGGTHEQYF
>TRBV7-2|TRBJ1-5
CASSERTGGYQPQHF
>TRBV29-1|TRBJ2-1
CSARIAGETYNEQFF
>TRBV12-2|TRBJ2-1
CASRLGYIGLAGAPIYNEQFF
>TRBV2|TRBJ1-5
CASSGRDRVQEQPQHF
>TRBV29-1|TRBJ1-1
CSVVREPYTEAFF
>TRBV29-1|TRBJ1-2
CSGEGYYGYTF
>TRBV4-3|TRBJ1-1
CASSQEQYTEAFF
>TRBV4-1|TRBJ1-3
CASSQPSSGNTIYF
>TRBV3-1/TRBV3-2|TRBJ1-6
CASSHSAFNSPLHF
>TRBV7-8|TRBJ1-1
CASSSQTGQSTEAFF